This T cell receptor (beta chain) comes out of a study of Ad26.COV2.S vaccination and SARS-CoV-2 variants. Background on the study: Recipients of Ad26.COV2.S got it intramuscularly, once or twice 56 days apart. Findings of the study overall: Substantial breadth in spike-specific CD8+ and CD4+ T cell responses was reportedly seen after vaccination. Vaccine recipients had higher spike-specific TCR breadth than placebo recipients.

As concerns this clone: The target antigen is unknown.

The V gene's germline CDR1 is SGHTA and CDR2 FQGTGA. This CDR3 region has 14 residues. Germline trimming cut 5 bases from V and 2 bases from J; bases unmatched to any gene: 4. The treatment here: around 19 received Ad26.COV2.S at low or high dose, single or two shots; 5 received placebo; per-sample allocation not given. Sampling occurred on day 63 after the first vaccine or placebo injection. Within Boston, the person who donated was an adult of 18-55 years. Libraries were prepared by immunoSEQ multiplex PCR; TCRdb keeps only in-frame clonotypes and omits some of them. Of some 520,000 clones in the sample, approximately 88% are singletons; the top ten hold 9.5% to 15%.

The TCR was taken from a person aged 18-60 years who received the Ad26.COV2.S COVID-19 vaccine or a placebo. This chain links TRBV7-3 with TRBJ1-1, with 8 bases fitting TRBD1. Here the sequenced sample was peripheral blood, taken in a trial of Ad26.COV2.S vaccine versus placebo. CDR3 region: CASSPSGGNTEAFF. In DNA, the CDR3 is TGTGCCAGCAGCCCCTCAGGGGGCAACACTGAAGCTTTCTTT.